This T cell receptor (beta chain) was captured in a study of radiotherapy plus CTLA-4 blockade in lung cancer. About this clone itself: Its antigen is as yet unknown.

Broader study findings: Radiotherapy was combined with ipilimumab, and tumor-derived TCR clones then expanded in blood.

This CDR3 has 14 residues. The V gene's germline CDR1 is SEHNR and CDR2 FQNEAQ (reference sequence). With 4 bases removed from V and 2 bases from J, the gap between germline ends came to 11 bases. Clones were read by immunoSEQ multiplex PCR, and TCRdb kept only the in-frame ones, dropping some. This sample has around 80,000 clones, with about 84% found just once. The material was peripheral blood, obtained from a patient treated with radiotherapy plus ipilimumab. The V call is TRBV7-9, the J call TRBJ1-2, with D perhaps matching TRBD1 (6 bases). This TCR derives from a human donor with non-small cell lung cancer who had stable disease on radiotherapy plus ipilimumab. The CDR3 loop reads CASSSRDTNYGYTF. Here the CDR3 DNA reads TGTGCCAGCAGCTCCCGGGACACCAACTATGGCTACACCTTC.